This TCR beta chain was recorded in a study of blood T cell repertoires in COVID-19. TCRdb's table, derived via immunoSEQ multiplex PCR, lists solely in-frame clones and lacks some. The data hold 150,000 or so clones, with about 88% observed a single time. Germline V lookup: CDR1 KGHDR, CDR2 SFDVKD. J was trimmed by 5 bases and V by 4 bases; bases with no gene match: 13. This CDR3 spans 18 amino acids. The source is a man between 60 and 70 years old with acute or convalescent COVID-19. This sequence joins TRBV24-1 and TRBJ2-3; 11 bases line up with TRBD1. What was sequenced was peripheral blood. For the CDR3, the DNA is TGTGCCACCAGTGACCGCCACGGACAGGGGGCTGTAGTAGATACGCAGTATTTT. Encoded protein: CATSDRHGQGAVVDTQYF.